The 28 T cell receptor beta chains in this list originate from one sample, sequenced in a study of T cells after yellow fever vaccination. TCRdb re-called the 5' RACE reads with MiXCR, one entry per CDR3 protein. The sample lists around 500,000 distinct CDR3 sequences; less than 25% were seen once. The starting material was PBMCs, obtained approximately 20 days after the first yellow fever vaccination. These receptors all come from a man between 18 and 35 years old who received the YFV17D yellow fever vaccine.

The J gene is TRBJ1-4, the V gene TRBV20-1; D not resolved. V gave up 2 bases and J gave up 8 bases, with 12 bases separating them. The germline V gene encodes CDR1 DFQATT and CDR2 SNEGSKA (reference sequence). This CDR3 comprises 13 residues. CDR3 in amino acids: CSARPTGQEKLFF. DNA for the CDR3: TGCAGTGCTAGACCCACTGGTCAGGAAAAACTGTTTTTT.

In its sample, this clonotype was seen a few times. CDR3 region: CASSFDPTHGLIYEQYV. The CDR3 DNA is TGTGCCAGCAGTTTTGACCCCACACACGGACTAATATACGAGCAGTACGTC. V is TRBV28 and J is TRBJ2-7, with D maybe TRBD2 (6 bases). Trimming removed 3 bases at V and 4 bases at J, with 22 bases between. Germline CDR1 and CDR2: MDHEN and SYDVKM. The CDR3 loop spans 17 amino acids.

This chain links TRBV7-2 with TRBJ2-1; 7 positions agree with TRBD2. V dropped 1 base and J dropped 6; count of bases not matched to a gene: 9. Germline V gene data show CDR1 as SGHTA and CDR2 as FQGNSA. There are 16 residues in the CDR3. The CDR3 protein is CASSLVPPREVNEQFF. CDR3 bases: TGTGCCAGCAGCTTAGTACCCCCTCGGGAGGTCAATGAGCAGTTCTTC.

This clonotype was recorded a few times. The chain combines TRBV6-5 with TRBJ1-2, with D tentatively TRBD1 (5 bases). The V end lost 2 bases, the J end lost 9 bases, and 10 bases lay between the germline ends. This CDR3 comprises 12 residues. The germline V gene encodes CDR1 MNHEY and CDR2 SVGAGI. The CDR3 DNA is TGTGCCAGCAGTTACGAGGGGAGCAGCTACACCTTC. Translated, it gives CASSYEGSSYTF.

This clonotype was seen a few times. The junction differs from germline at one of its ends, possibly a read error. This chain connects TRBV6-2 or TRBV6-3 to TRBJ2-1; D not certain. Germline V gives CDR1 MNHEY, CDR2 SVGEGT. This CDR3 spans 14 amino acids. The CDR3, as DNA: TGTGCCAGCAGTTACAGAGGACGCTACGATGAGCAGTTCTTC. The encoded protein is CASSYRGRYDEQFF.

The chain carries TRBV5-1 and TRBJ2-1, with D maybe TRBD2 (5 bases). The CDR3 is made up of 12 amino acids. V was cut by 1 base and J by 10 bases, with 9 bases left in between. Germline loops: CDR1 SGHRS, CDR2 YFSETQ. The CDR3 here is CASSLLALEQFF. CDR3 sequence (DNA): TGCGCCAGCAGCTTGTTAGCGTTGGAGCAGTTCTTC.

This chain uses TRBV3-1 with TRBJ2-5; TRBD2 might be the D (5 bases). Germline V gene data show CDR1 as LGHDT and CDR2 as YNNKEL (reference sequence). The CDR3 runs 18 residues. V was clipped by 1 base and J by 3 bases, with 21 bases between them. CDR3 in amino acids: CASSQGDGPRTGKETQYF. CDR3 coding DNA: TGTGCCAGCAGCCAAGGAGACGGACCTCGGACGGGGAAAGAGACCCAGTACTTC.

V is TRBV27 and J is TRBJ1-4, with D possibly matching TRBD1 (6 bases). Per the germline V gene, CDR1 is MNHEY and CDR2 is SMNVEV (reference sequence). The length of the CDR3 is 14 residues. Trimming removed 2 bases from V and 7 bases from J, with 11 bases in between. The CDR3 nucleotides are TGTGCCAGCAGTTTAAGTCGGGGGGCTGAAAAACTGTTTTTT. It yields the protein CASSLSRGAEKLFF.

This clonotype was detected only a few times. This sequence joins TRBV7-9 and TRBJ1-2; D unresolved. The CDR3 contains 15 residues. V was trimmed by 5 bases and J by 5 bases, leaving 18 bases between them. Germline loops: CDR1 SEHNR, CDR2 FQNEAQ (reference sequence). As DNA, the CDR3 is TGTGCCAGCAGCCCGGCGGGGTACATGGGATATGGCTACACCTTC. Its protein is CASSPAGYMGYGYTF.

The chain carries TRBV7-6 and TRBJ2-1; 8 bases fit TRBD2. Germline values: CDR1 SGHVS, CDR2 FNYEAQ. Unmatched junction bases numbered 11, after V lost 5 bases and J lost 8 bases. CDR3 length: 15 amino acids. As DNA, the CDR3 is TGTGCCAGCAGCCGGGAGGGGAAAGGGACATATGAGCAGTTCTTC. This translates into CASSREGKGTYEQFF.

The gene calls are TRBV6-2 or TRBV6-3 and TRBJ2-1; 7 bases match TRBD1. The V gene end was trimmed by 2 bases and the J gene end by 0 bases; junction bases not matched to a gene: 10. There are 18 residues in the CDR3. Per germline, CDR1 MNHEY and CDR2 SVGEGT. The CDR3 DNA is TGTGCCAGCAGTTACATGCCTGACAGGGCCGACTCCTACAATGAGCAGTTCTTC. Its protein is CASSYMPDRADSYNEQFF.

The rearrangement joins TRBV6-1 to TRBJ2-5; D is perhaps TRBD1 (6 bases). V was shortened by 5 bases and J by 4 bases, with 14 bases between the two germline ends. Germline V lookup: CDR1 MNHNS, CDR2 SASEGT. There are 14 residues in the CDR3. The CDR3 DNA sequence: TGTGCCAGCAGTCAGCAGGGGTCCAGAGAGACCCAGTACTTC. As protein: CASSQQGSRETQYF.

The chain uses TRBV15 and TRBJ2-1, with D tentatively TRBD1 (5 bases). CDR1 LNHNV and CDR2 YYDKDF come from the germline V gene (reference sequence). The CDR3 sequence is 13 residues long. Trimming took 6 bases from V and 4 from J, leaving 10 bases between them. CDR3 DNA sequence: TGTGCCACCAGTCGACAGATATACAATGAGCAGTTCTTC. Its translation is CATSRQIYNEQFF.

This clonotype was counted only a few times. The chain links TRBV5-1 to TRBJ2-3; a possible D gene is TRBD2 (5 bases). Trimming removed 8 bases from V and 5 bases from J, with 21 bases in between. The CDR3 runs to 15 residues. Germline assignment: CDR1 SGHRS and CDR2 YFSETQ. CDR3 nucleotide sequence: TGCGCCAGTAAATCTCGGACTGACTGGAAAGATACGCAGTATTTT. This encodes CASKSRTDWKDTQYF.

This sequence joins TRBV7-6 and TRBJ1-4; the D is unclear. Germline V gives CDR1 SGHVS, CDR2 FNYEAQ. The V end was cut by 7 bases, the J end by 8 bases, with 23 bases between. CDR3 size: 16 residues. CDR3 nucleotide sequence: TGTGCCAGCACTCGTTTTCGGAAGGGTACGAGAGAAAAACTGTTTTTT. Protein: CASTRFRKGTREKLFF.

The chain joins TRBV24-1 to TRBJ2-3, with D hard to call. CDR3 length equals 16 residues. The V and J ends lost 7 bases and 2 bases respectively, with 18 bases between them. In germline, CDR1 is KGHDR, CDR2 SFDVKD. CDR3 DNA sequence: TGTGCCACCAGCCACCCAAGGCAGACCCTCACAGATACGCAGTATTTT. Amino acid sequence: CATSHPRQTLTDTQYF.

This rearrangement joins TRBV15 to TRBJ1-1; D perhaps matches TRBD1 (6 bases). Germline CDR1 and CDR2: LNHNV and YYDKDF (reference sequence). The CDR3 has 17 residues. V gave up 1 base and J gave up 3 bases, with 18 bases separating them. The CDR3 is CATSRVPYHRGDTEAFF. In DNA form, the CDR3 reads TGTGCCACCAGCAGAGTCCCCTACCATAGGGGGGACACTGAAGCTTTCTTT. Complete variable domain (other parts from reference TRBV15 and TRBJ1-1): DAMVIQNPRYQVTQFGKPVTLSCSQTLNHNVMYWYQQKSSQAPKLLFHYYDKDFNNEADTPDNFQSRRPNTSFCFLDIRSPGLGDTAMYLCATSRVPYHRGDTEAFFGQGTRLTVV.

The chain joins TRBV12-3 or TRBV12-4 to TRBJ2-5, with 10 bases fitting TRBD2. The CDR3 runs to 15 residues. With V trimmed by 5 bases and J by 3 bases, 6 bases remained unmatched. The CDR3: CASSPYLAGEETQYF. CDR3 sequence (DNA): TGTGCCAGCAGTCCGTATCTAGCGGGGGAAGAGACCCAGTACTTC.

The gene calls are TRBV29-1 and TRBJ2-2; the D gene could be TRBD1 or TRBD2 (6 bases each). Looked up from germline, CDR1 is SQVTM and CDR2 is ANQGSEA. The length of the CDR3 is 15 residues. V lost 1 base, J lost 8 bases, and 17 bases lay in between. CDR3 protein: CSVEAAGGLGGELFF. CDR3 nucleotide sequence: TGCAGCGTTGAAGCTGCCGGGGGCTTGGGTGGGGAGCTGTTTTTT.

There are a few counts of this clonotype. This rearrangement joins TRBV7-2 to TRBJ2-1, with D uncertain. The CDR3 totals 16 residues. CDR1 is SGHTA and CDR2 is FQGNSA in the germline V gene. V gave up 3 bases and J gave up 0 bases, with 12 bases separating them. The CDR3 DNA sequence: TGTGCCAGCAGCTTCCAAGGATCAAGCTCCTACAATGAGCAGTTCTTC. Its translation is CASSFQGSSSYNEQFF.

The chain recombines TRBV4-2 with TRBJ2-5; D perhaps matches TRBD1 (6 bases). V was pared by 2 bases and J by 1 base, with 14 bases between. Germline-derived CDR1 and CDR2 are LGHNA and YNFKEQ. The CDR3 runs 16 residues. DNA of the CDR3: TGTGCCAGCAGCCAATCAGAAACAGGGCTCCAAGAGACCCAGTACTTC. This sequence encodes CASSQSETGLQETQYF.

This clonotype has more than one count but fewer than ten. The rearrangement links TRBV12-3 or TRBV12-4 to TRBJ1-2; D gene ambiguous. CDR3 size: 15 residues. The V gene lost 3 bases and the J gene lost 3 bases, with 14 bases spanning the gap. CDR3 nucleotide sequence: TGTGCCAGCAGTTTCGTGCGCAGTGGAGACTATGGCTACACCTTC. It specifies CASSFVRSGDYGYTF.

V and J are TRBV11-3 and TRBJ2-1, with a tentative D call TRBD2 (6 bases). V was cut by 5 bases and J by 6 bases, with 14 bases left in between. The germline CDR1 and CDR2 sequences are SGHNT and YENEEA. The CDR3 runs 14 residues. The DNA of the CDR3 is TGTGCCAGCAGCCCCCCGGGACTCCTCAATGAGCAGTTCTTC. It yields the protein CASSPPGLLNEQFF.

The chain couples TRBV6-1 to TRBJ1-4; D gene uncertain. The CDR3 contains 15 residues. The germline V gene has CDR1 MNHNS and CDR2 SASEGT. Trimming removed 1 base at V and 8 bases at J, with 14 bases between. The CDR3 sequence: CASSEGRFRAEKLFF. The DNA for the CDR3 is TGTGCCAGCAGTGAAGGCAGATTCCGGGCCGAAAAACTGTTTTTT.

The chain combines TRBV7-2 with TRBJ2-3; TRBD2 matches at 9 bases. V dropped 0 bases and J dropped 2; count of bases not matched to a gene: 15. CDR1 SGHTA and CDR2 FQGNSA come from the germline V gene. The CDR3 loop spans 20 amino acids. Here the CDR3 DNA reads TGTGCCAGCAGCTTAGCCTTGGCGGGGGGGGGCCGCGGGATCACAGATACGCAGTATTTT. It specifies CASSLALAGGGRGITDTQYF.

This clonotype was recorded a few times. This chain connects TRBV5-1 to TRBJ2-5; no firm D call. Germline assignment: CDR1 SGHRS and CDR2 YFSETQ. This CDR3 spans 15 amino acids. The V gene lost 4 bases and the J gene lost 6 bases, with 19 bases spanning the gap. The CDR3 bases are TGCGCCAGCAGCCCTCCGGTTGCTAGTATAAAGACCCAGTACTTC. The encoded protein is CASSPPVASIKTQYF.

This clonotype came up a few times. This chain uses TRBV2 with TRBJ2-7; TRBD1 might be the D (6 bases). Between the trimmed V and J ends, which lost 7 bases and 2 bases, there was a span of 21 bases. The germline V gene encodes CDR1 SNHLY and CDR2 FYNNEI. The CDR3 runs 16 residues. The CDR3, as DNA: TGTGCCAGCATAGCCAACATACAGGGTATGACCTACGAGCAGTACTTC. Protein product: CASIANIQGMTYEQYF. The full variable domain, with the rest looked up from reference TRBV2 and TRBJ2-7, is EPEVTQTPSHQVTQMGQEVILRCVPISNHLYFYWYRQILGQKVEFLVSFYNNEISEKSEIFDDQFSVERPDGSNFTLKIRSTKLEDSAMYFCASIANIQGMTYEQYFGPGTRLTVT.

Ten or more counts support this clonotype. This sequence joins TRBV12-3 or TRBV12-4 and TRBJ1-1; D is undetermined. V gave up 3 bases and J gave up 1 base, with 9 bases separating them. The CDR3 sequence is 14 residues long. The CDR3 DNA is TGTGCCAGCAGTTTTATGATCAGGAACACTGAAGCTTTCTTT. Encoded protein: CASSFMIRNTEAFF.